A single sample gave rise to the 13 T cell receptor beta chains below, sequenced in a study of cytomegalovirus exposure and HLA in healthy donors. The PCR made use of 60 Vbeta and 13 Jbeta primers. Here immunoSEQ multiplex PCR was the method, and the copy in TCRdb shows in-frame clones only, minus some. The table records around 150,000 clones, 82% of them present only once. The sequenced material came from PBMCs. These receptor sequences come from a woman between 45 and 60 years old in good health and CMV-seropositive.

CDR3 DNA: TGTGCCAGCAGCCTCGGGACTAATAATGAGCAGTTCTTC. It yields the protein CASSLGTNNEQFF. The rearrangement uses TRBV7-3 and TRBJ2-1; 7 bases agree with TRBD2. Germline V gene lookup returns CDR1 SGHTA and CDR2 FQGTGA. The V gene end was trimmed by 5 bases and the J gene end by 7 bases; junction bases not matched to a gene: 5. The CDR3 has 13 residues.

The J gene is TRBJ2-7, the V gene TRBV27, with D perhaps matching TRBD2 (5 bases). The CDR3 covers 14 residues. Between the trimmed V and J ends, which lost 6 bases and 3 bases, there was a span of 15 bases. Germline CDR1 reads MNHEY; CDR2 reads SMNVEV (reference sequence). The CDR3 coding sequence is TGTGCCAGCAGCCCAGACCCGCGGGTCTACGAGCAGTACTTC. This sequence encodes CASSPDPRVYEQYF.

The V gene is TRBV10-3, the J gene TRBJ1-1, with D perhaps matching TRBD1 (6 bases). This CDR3 is 17 amino acids long. V dropped 3 bases and J dropped 4 bases, with 21 bases sitting between them. Germline values: CDR1 ENHRY, CDR2 SYGVKD. CDR3 sequence reads: CAISDPVGRGTGTEAFF. The CDR3 DNA reads as TGTGCCATCAGTGATCCTGTGGGGAGGGGGACGGGCACTGAAGCTTTCTTT.

The CDR3 is CASSLDRGSFYGYTF. The CDR3, as DNA: TGCGCCAGCAGCTTGGACAGGGGGTCCTTCTATGGCTACACCTTC. The chain employs TRBV5-1 and TRBJ1-2; 8 bases align to TRBD1. CDR3 length equals 15 residues. The germline V gene has CDR1 SGHRS and CDR2 YFSETQ. Losses at the gene ends were 0 bases for V and 4 bases for J; bases not matched to a gene: 5.

A single count supports this clone. One junction end does not reproduce the germline sequence, and a read error may be involved. This rearrangement joins TRBV7-9 to TRBJ2-3; 13 bases line up with TRBD2. Looked up from germline, CDR1 is SEHNR and CDR2 is FQNEAQ (reference sequence). The CDR3 is 16 residues long. The CDR3 sequence: CSSSLGLAGRLDTQYF. CDR3 bases: TGTTCCAGCAGCCTGGGACTAGCGGGGAGATTGGATACGCAGTATTTT.

V is TRBV9 and J is TRBJ2-1; 12 positions agree with TRBD2. The CDR3 spans 16 residues. J gave up 9 bases and V 0 bases, and 7 bases lay outside the gene matches. Germline assignment: CDR1 SGDLS and CDR2 YYNGEE. DNA for the CDR3: TGTGCCAGCAGCGTAGCTAGCGGGGGGGCCGCTAGTGAGCAGTTCTTC. Translated, it gives CASSVASGGAASEQFF. Using reference TRBV9 and TRBJ2-1 for the parts outside the CDR3, the full variable domain is DSGVTQTPKHLITATGQRVTLRCSPRSGDLSVYWYQQSLDQGLQFLIQYYNGEERAKGNILERFSAQQFPDLHSELNLSSLELGDSALYFCASSVASGGAASEQFFGPGTRLTVL.

This clone was observed once. Other DNA sequences in this sample translate to the same CDR3. The chain links TRBV28 to TRBJ1-5, with 7 bases aligning to TRBD1. Germline assignment: CDR1 MDHEN and CDR2 SYDVKM. V lost 7 bases and J lost 7; bases outside the gene matches: 10. The CDR3 has 14 residues. The CDR3 DNA reads TGTGCCAGCACCCTTGGGACAGCCTTACAGCCCCAGCATTTT. Residues: CASTLGTALQPQHF.

The table lists this clone with a count of one. V usage is TRBV30 and J usage is TRBJ1-3; maybe TRBD1 (5 bases). Trimming removed 3 bases from V and 0 bases from J, with 15 bases in between. Germline lookup yields CDR1 GTSNPN and CDR2 SVGIG (reference sequence). The CDR3 length is 16 residues. The CDR3 is CAWSPPDRVSGNTIYF. The CDR3 nucleotides read TGTGCCTGGAGCCCCCCCGACAGAGTCTCTGGAAACACCATATATTTT.

As for this clone: The germline gene is not matched at one end of the junction; a read error may be the cause. The CDR3 nucleotides are TGTTCCAGCAGCTTAATCGGGGGAAGCTCCTACGAGCAGTACTTC. Translated, it gives CSSSLIGGSSYEQYF. The V call is TRBV7-9, the J call TRBJ2-7, with D maybe TRBD2 (6 bases). Germline values: CDR1 SEHNR, CDR2 FQNEAQ (reference sequence). The CDR3 is 15 amino acids.

The chain employs TRBV7-9 and TRBJ2-1; TRBD2 might be the D (5 bases). Trimming removed 5 bases from V and 8 bases from J, with 22 bases in between. Germline CDR1 reads SEHNR; CDR2 reads FQNEAQ (reference sequence). The CDR3 has 16 residues. The chain's CDR3 is CASSPRAGGQRDEQFF. The CDR3 DNA reads as TGTGCCAGCAGCCCCAGAGCTGGCGGGCAGAGGGATGAGCAGTTCTTC. The full variable domain, rest sourced from reference TRBV7-9 and TRBJ2-1, is DTGVSQNPRHKITKRGQNVTFRCDPISEHNRLYWYRQTLGQGPEFLTYFQNEAQLEKSRLLSDRFSAERPKGSFSTLEIQRTEQGDSAMYLCASSPRAGGQRDEQFFGPGTRLTVL.

This rearrangement joins TRBV28 to TRBJ1-2, with 9 bases aligning to TRBD1. The CDR3 totals 14 residues. Germline V lookup: CDR1 MDHEN, CDR2 SYDVKM. V dropped 5 bases and J dropped 4; count of bases not matched to a gene: 5. CDR3 region: CASSGGTGSYGYTF. CDR3 bases: TGTGCCAGCAGTGGCGGGACAGGGAGCTATGGCTACACCTTC.

This chain links TRBV29-1 with TRBJ1-4; D is unclear. The length of the CDR3 is 10 residues. V dropped 4 bases and J dropped 10 bases, with 7 bases sitting between them. The germline V gene has CDR1 SQVTM and CDR2 ANQGSEA. The CDR3 bases are TGCAGCGTTGGGGGAGGAAAACTGTTTTTT. This gives the protein CSVGGGKLFF.

This clone was counted between two and nine times. The chain employs TRBV30 and TRBJ2-1, with 9 positions matching TRBD2. Unmatched junction bases numbered 8, after V lost 4 bases and J lost 4 bases. This CDR3 contains 15 residues. Germline CDR1 GTSNPN, CDR2 SVGIG (reference sequence). The CDR3 region is CAWILRTSEYNEQFF. The DNA of the CDR3 is TGTGCCTGGATTTTGAGGACTAGCGAGTACAATGAGCAGTTCTTC. The whole variable domain, remainder taken from reference TRBV30 and TRBJ2-1, is SQTIHQWPATLVQPVGSPLSLECTVEGTSNPNLYWYRQAAGRGLQLLFYSVGIGQISSEVPQNLSASRPQDRQFILSSKKLLLSDSGFYLCAWILRTSEYNEQFFGPGTRLTVL.